Following are 21 T cell receptor beta chains from one sample sequenced in a study of T-cell reconstitution after alpha-beta-depleted transplantation in children. TCRbeta library preparation incorporated unique molecular identifiers. TCRdb ran MiXCR on the PCR reads and lists one entry per CDR3 protein. The sample carries around 300,000 distinct CDR3 sequences, around a tenth recorded once. This specimen consisted of peripheral blood, obtained 180 days after TCRalphabeta/CD19-depleted stem cell transplant. The receptors derive from a male patient aged 2 to 9 who had a stem cell transplant for chronic granulomatous disease, so the T cells may come from the graft donor.

Worth noting for this clonotype: A read error may explain this, as a much larger clone is one base away. The rearrangement links TRBV11-2 to TRBJ2-1; D not resolved. The germline CDR1 and CDR2 sequences are SGHAT and FQNNGV. The CDR3 is 18 residues long. CDR3 region: CSSSLGLNTASSYNEQFF. In DNA, the CDR3 is TGTTCCAGCAGCTTAGGTCTAAACACCGCGAGCTCCTACAATGAGCAGTTCTTC.

For this clonotype: A much larger clone sits a single nucleotide away, making a read error possible. This chain links TRBV7-6 with TRBJ2-3; D is undetermined. Trimming left V 5 bases short and J 5 bases short, with 11 bases between. CDR1 and CDR2 (germline): SGHVS, FNYEAQ. The CDR3 length is 13 residues. The CDR3 here is CASSRDHKDTQYF. In DNA, the CDR3 is TGTGCCAGCAGCCGCGACCATAAAGATACGCAGTATTTT. Using reference TRBV7-6 and TRBJ2-3 for the parts outside the CDR3, the full variable domain is GAGVSQSPRYKVTKRGQDVALRCDPISGHVSLYWYRQALGQGPEFLTYFNYEAQQDKSGLPNDRFSAERPEGSISTLTIQRTEQRDSAMYRCASSRDHKDTQYFGPGTRLTVL.

This clonotype was seen many times. This rearrangement joins TRBV7-9 to TRBJ1-2, with a possible D match to TRBD1 (6 bases). Trimming pared 2 bases from V and 2 bases from J, leaving 9 bases between. Germline assignment: CDR1 SEHNR and CDR2 FQNEAQ (reference sequence). The CDR3 contains 14 residues. In DNA form, the CDR3 reads TGTGCCAGCAGCTTATATCAGGGGAACTATGGCTACACCTTC. Translation gives CASSLYQGNYGYTF.

This clonotype was counted many times. J is TRBJ2-2 and V is TRBV20-1; 11 nucleotides match TRBD2. CDR3 length: 19 residues. The germline CDR1 and CDR2 sequences are DFQATT and SNEGSKA (reference sequence). The junction had 10 bases not matched to a gene; V was cut back by 1 base and J by 0 bases. The CDR3 spells CSARVPRLAGLPNTGELFF. The CDR3 DNA sequence: TGCAGTGCTAGAGTCCCTCGACTAGCGGGGCTACCGAACACCGGGGAGCTGTTTTTT.

This clonotype occurred a few times. The rearrangement links TRBV12-3 or TRBV12-4 to TRBJ1-2; D unclear. The CDR3 runs to 15 residues. Between the trimmed V and J ends, which lost 8 bases and 4 bases, there was a span of 20 bases. CDR3 protein: CASHSSAGAIYGYTF. The CDR3 coding sequence is TGTGCCAGCCACTCGTCAGCAGGAGCTATCTATGGCTACACCTTC.

This clonotype was observed many times. V and J are TRBV12-3 or TRBV12-4 and TRBJ1-1; D gene uncertain. Trimming left V 2 bases short and J 4 bases short, with 11 bases between. This CDR3 has 14 residues. CDR3 DNA: TGTGCCAGCAGTTTAAAGGGCCCTCTCACTGAAGCTTTCTTT. Residues: CASSLKGPLTEAFF.

This clonotype showed up many times. V gene TRBV5-1 combines with J gene TRBJ1-4; D not certain. Trimming cost V 1 base and J 3 bases, with 13 bases left between them. The CDR3 contains 16 residues. Germline values: CDR1 SGHRS, CDR2 YFSETQ. The CDR3 spells CASSLRPPKANEKLFF. CDR3 nucleotide sequence: TGCGCCAGCAGCTTGAGACCTCCGAAGGCTAATGAAAAACTGTTTTTT.

The rearrangement links TRBV7-9 to TRBJ2-7; TRBD1 agrees at 8 bases. J lost 6 bases, V lost 5 bases, and 9 bases had no gene match. The CDR3 sequence is 14 residues long. Germline CDR1 reads SEHNR; CDR2 reads FQNEAQ (reference sequence). This CDR3 reads CASSPGTGACEQYF. In nucleotides, the CDR3 is TGTGCCAGCAGCCCGGGGACAGGCGCCTGCGAGCAGTACTTC.

This clonotype was recorded a few times. V gene TRBV6-1 combines with J gene TRBJ2-5, with D unresolved. The CDR3 is made up of 14 amino acids. Between the trimmed V and J ends, which lost 6 bases and 3 bases, there was a span of 14 bases. Germline CDR1 MNHNS, CDR2 SASEGT. CDR3 residues: CASSSWTAEETQYF. In nucleotides, the CDR3 is TGTGCCAGCAGCTCCTGGACGGCAGAAGAGACCCAGTACTTC.

There are many counts of this clonotype. CDR3 sequence (DNA): TGTGCCAGCAGCTCCCCTTGGCTGGGGCTGAATACGCAGTATTTT. It yields the protein CASSSPWLGLNTQYF. The genes are TRBV12-3 or TRBV12-4 and TRBJ2-3; possible D gene TRBD1, 5 bases. This CDR3 region has 15 residues. Trimming took off 6 bases at V and 7 bases at J, with 20 bases between the two ends.

In regard to this clonotype: A much larger clone lies one base from this, so it may be a read error. The rearrangement uses TRBV18 and TRBJ2-3; 10 bases are shared with TRBD2. Per germline, CDR1 KGHSH and CDR2 LQKENI. The CDR3 sequence is 15 residues long. CDR3 region: CASSPSGGALDAQYF. The CDR3, as DNA: TGTGCCAGCTCCCCGAGCGGGGGGGCCCTAGATGCGCAGTATTTT.

This clonotype was detected ten times or more. The CDR3 here is CASSLASGGLPYNEQFF. Here the CDR3 DNA reads TGTGCCAGCAGCTTAGCATCCGGCGGACTACCCTACAATGAGCAGTTCTTC. The chain carries TRBV7-2 and TRBJ2-1, with D possibly being TRBD2 (6 bases). V shed 0 bases and J shed 2 bases, with 14 bases lying between them. Germline-derived CDR1 and CDR2 are SGHTA and FQGNSA. This CDR3 spans 17 amino acids.

This clonotype was detected ten times or more. This chain links TRBV18 with TRBJ2-3; the D gene is possibly TRBD2 (5 bases). Germline V gene data show CDR1 as KGHSH and CDR2 as LQKENI. The CDR3 is 15 residues long. The V end was cut by 2 bases, the J end by 1 base, with 10 bases between. The CDR3 sequence: CASSPSWERTDTQYF. DNA of the CDR3: TGTGCCAGCTCACCATCGTGGGAGCGCACAGATACGCAGTATTTT.

This clonotype has a count of ten or more. This rearrangement joins TRBV20-1 to TRBJ2-1, with D possibly being TRBD1 (6 bases). The germline CDR1 and CDR2 sequences are DFQATT and SNEGSKA (reference sequence). This CDR3 is built from 15 residues. Trimming shortened V by 1 base and J by 8 bases, and 18 bases separated the two germline ends. For the CDR3, the DNA is TGCAGTGCTAGAGCACGCGGAGTGCCAGGGGATGAGCAGTTCTTC. It is translated as CSARARGVPGDEQFF.

This clonotype was picked up many times. The DNA of the CDR3 is TGTGCCACCAGCAGAGGCGGGGGGCCCTACGAGCAGTACTTC. It yields the protein CATSRGGGPYEQYF. The chain uses TRBV15 and TRBJ2-7; the match to TRBD2 covers 8 bases. From germline, CDR1 is LNHNV and CDR2 YYDKDF (reference sequence). Trimming removed 1 base from V and 2 bases from J; junction bases left unmatched: 1. The CDR3 spans 14 residues.

This clonotype occurred many times. The chain couples TRBV6-2 or TRBV6-3 to TRBJ1-5; no firm D call. This CDR3 contains 12 residues. Trimming stripped 2 bases from V and 10 bases from J, with 9 bases between. Germline V gene lookup returns CDR1 MNHEY and CDR2 SVGEGT. Here the CDR3 DNA reads TGTGCCAGCAGTTACGCCGATCGACCCCAGCATTTT. Encoded protein: CASSYADRPQHF.

This clonotype was observed at least ten times. The rearrangement uses TRBV2 and TRBJ2-3, with D possibly TRBD2 on 6 matching bases. V lost 6 bases to trimming and J lost 2 bases, with 12 bases between them. This CDR3 spans 14 amino acids. Germline CDR1 is SNHLY and CDR2 is FYNNEI. In nucleotides, the CDR3 is TGTGCCAGCAGACGACTAGTTGACACAGATACGCAGTATTTT. It is translated as CASRRLVDTDTQYF. The variable domain in full, with the rest retrieved from reference TRBV2 and TRBJ2-3, is EPEVTQTPSHQVTQMGQEVILRCVPISNHLYFYWYRQILGQKVEFLVSFYNNEISEKSEIFDDQFSVERPDGSNFTLKIRSTKLEDSAMYFCASRRLVDTDTQYFGPGTRLTVL.

This clonotype was counted many times. V usage is TRBV15 and J usage is TRBJ2-4, with 7 bases lining up with TRBD1. From germline, CDR1 is LNHNV and CDR2 YYDKDF (reference sequence). CDR3 length: 17 amino acids. With V trimmed by 4 bases and J by 3 bases, 12 bases remained unmatched. The CDR3: CATSTEGALIDKNIQYF. The CDR3 nucleotides read TGTGCCACCAGCACAGAGGGGGCCTTGATAGACAAAAACATTCAGTACTTC.

This clonotype was seen repeatedly, ten times or more. This chain connects TRBV12-3 or TRBV12-4 to TRBJ2-7; weak D call: TRBD2 (5 bases). This CDR3 has 15 amino acids. The ends were cut back, 4 bases at V and 6 bases at J, with 19 bases in the middle. The CDR3: CASSSPASSSAEQYF. DNA for the CDR3: TGTGCCAGCAGTTCTCCAGCTTCGAGTAGCGCCGAGCAGTACTTC.

This clonotype was counted at least ten times. The chain recombines TRBV7-2 with TRBJ2-7; possibly TRBD1 or TRBD2 for D (5 bases each). This CDR3 region has 15 residues. Per the germline V gene, CDR1 is SGHTA and CDR2 is FQGNSA. V was clipped by 0 bases and J by 3 bases, with 12 bases between them. The CDR3 sequence is CASSLAGTFSYEQYF. CDR3 in DNA: TGTGCCAGCAGCTTAGCGGGGACGTTTAGCTACGAGCAGTACTTC.

In its sample, this clonotype was seen once. A much larger clone lies one base from this, so it may be a read error. V gene TRBV29-1 combines with J gene TRBJ1-2; D may be TRBD1 (6 bases). V shed 7 bases and J shed 2 bases, with 20 bases lying between them. The CDR3 has 15 amino acids. CDR1 SQVTM and CDR2 ANQGSEA come from the germline V gene. CDR3 in amino acids: CSAPVRDNNNYGYTF. The CDR3 nucleotides read TGCAGCGCTCCGGTCCGGGACAACAACAACTATGGCTACACCTTC.